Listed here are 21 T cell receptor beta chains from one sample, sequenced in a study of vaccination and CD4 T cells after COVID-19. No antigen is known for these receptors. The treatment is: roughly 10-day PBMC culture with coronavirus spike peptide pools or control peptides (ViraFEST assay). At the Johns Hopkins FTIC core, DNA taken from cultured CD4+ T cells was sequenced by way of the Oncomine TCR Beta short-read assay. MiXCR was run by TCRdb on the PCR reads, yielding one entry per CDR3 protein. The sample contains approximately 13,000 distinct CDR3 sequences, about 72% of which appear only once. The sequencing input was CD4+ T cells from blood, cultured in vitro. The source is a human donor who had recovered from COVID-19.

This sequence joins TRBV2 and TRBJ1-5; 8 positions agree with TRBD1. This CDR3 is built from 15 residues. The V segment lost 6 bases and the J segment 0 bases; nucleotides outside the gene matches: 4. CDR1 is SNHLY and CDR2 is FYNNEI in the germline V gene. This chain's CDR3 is CASRGDRNSNQPQHF. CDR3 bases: TGTGCCAGCAGGGGGGACAGGAATAGCAATCAGCCCCAGCATTTT.

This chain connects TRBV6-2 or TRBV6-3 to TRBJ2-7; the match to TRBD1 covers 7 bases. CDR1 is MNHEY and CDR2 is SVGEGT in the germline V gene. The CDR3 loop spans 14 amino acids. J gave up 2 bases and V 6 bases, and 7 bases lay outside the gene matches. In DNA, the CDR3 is TGTGCCAGCAGAACTACGGGACAGACCTACGAGCAGTACTTC. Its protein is CASRTTGQTYEQYF.

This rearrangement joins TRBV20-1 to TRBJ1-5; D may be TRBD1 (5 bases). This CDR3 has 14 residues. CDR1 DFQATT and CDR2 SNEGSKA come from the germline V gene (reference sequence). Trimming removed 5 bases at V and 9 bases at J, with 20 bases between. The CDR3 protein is CSAWTPDGRGPQHF. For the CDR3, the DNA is TGCAGTGCTTGGACCCCGGACGGTAGGGGGCCCCAGCATTTT.

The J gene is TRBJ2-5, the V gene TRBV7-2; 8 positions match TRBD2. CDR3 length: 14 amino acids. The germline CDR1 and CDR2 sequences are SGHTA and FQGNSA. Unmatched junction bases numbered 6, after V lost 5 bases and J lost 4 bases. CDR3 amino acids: CASSKPRGGETQYF. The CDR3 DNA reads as TGTGCCAGCAGCAAGCCCCGGGGGGGAGAGACCCAGTACTTC.

The CDR3 coding sequence is TGTGCCAGCAGGCCTAGCGGGAGCACAGATACGCAGTATTTT. Its translation is CASRPSGSTDTQYF. The chain joins TRBV7-9 to TRBJ2-3; TRBD2 matches at 8 bases. The CDR3 runs to 14 residues. J lost 0 bases, V lost 6 bases, and 2 bases had no gene match. Germline lookup yields CDR1 SEHNR and CDR2 FQNEAQ (reference sequence).

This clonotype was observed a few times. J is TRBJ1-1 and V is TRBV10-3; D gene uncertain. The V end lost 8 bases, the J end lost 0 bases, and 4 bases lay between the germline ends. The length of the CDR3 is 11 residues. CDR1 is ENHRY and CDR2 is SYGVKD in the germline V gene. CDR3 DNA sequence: TGTGCCATCCGGGTGAACACTGAAGCTTTCTTT. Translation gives CAIRVNTEAFF.

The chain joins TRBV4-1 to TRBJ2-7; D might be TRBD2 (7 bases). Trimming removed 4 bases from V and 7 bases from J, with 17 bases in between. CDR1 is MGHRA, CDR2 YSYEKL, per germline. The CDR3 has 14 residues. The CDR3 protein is CASSRQGGGREQYF. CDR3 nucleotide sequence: TGCGCCAGCAGCCGACAAGGGGGGGGCAGGGAGCAGTACTTC.

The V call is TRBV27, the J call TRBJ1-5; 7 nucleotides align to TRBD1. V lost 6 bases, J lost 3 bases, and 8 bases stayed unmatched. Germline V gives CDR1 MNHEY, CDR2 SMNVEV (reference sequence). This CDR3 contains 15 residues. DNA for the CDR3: TGTGCCAGCAGGCCAACAGGGGCCTTCAATCAGCCCCAGCATTTT. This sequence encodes CASRPTGAFNQPQHF.

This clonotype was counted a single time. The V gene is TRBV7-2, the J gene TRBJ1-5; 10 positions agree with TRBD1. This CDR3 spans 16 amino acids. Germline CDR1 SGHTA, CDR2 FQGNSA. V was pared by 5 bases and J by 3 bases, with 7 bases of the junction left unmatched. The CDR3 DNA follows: TGTGCCAGCAGCCCCACGGGACAGGGGCCCAATCAGCCCCAGCATTTT. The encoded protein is CASSPTGQGPNQPQHF.

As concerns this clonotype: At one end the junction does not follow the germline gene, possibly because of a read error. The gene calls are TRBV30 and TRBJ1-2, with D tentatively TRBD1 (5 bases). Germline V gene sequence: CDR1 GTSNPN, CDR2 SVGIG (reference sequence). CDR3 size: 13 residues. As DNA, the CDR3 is TGTGCCTGGACCCCGAGGACACCCTATGGCCACACCTTC. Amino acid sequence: CAWTPRTPYGHTF.

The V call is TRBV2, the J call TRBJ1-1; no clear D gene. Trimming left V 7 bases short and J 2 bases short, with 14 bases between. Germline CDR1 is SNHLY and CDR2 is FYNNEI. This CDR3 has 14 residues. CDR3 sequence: CASKPSRGNTEAFF. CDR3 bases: TGTGCCAGCAAACCGAGTCGGGGAAACACTGAAGCTTTCTTT.

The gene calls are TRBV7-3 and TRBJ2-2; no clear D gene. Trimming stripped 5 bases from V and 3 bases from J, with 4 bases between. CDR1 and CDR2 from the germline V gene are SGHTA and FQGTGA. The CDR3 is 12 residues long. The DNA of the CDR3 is TGTGCCAGCAGCGCTTACACCGGGGAGCTGTTTTTT. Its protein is CASSAYTGELFF.

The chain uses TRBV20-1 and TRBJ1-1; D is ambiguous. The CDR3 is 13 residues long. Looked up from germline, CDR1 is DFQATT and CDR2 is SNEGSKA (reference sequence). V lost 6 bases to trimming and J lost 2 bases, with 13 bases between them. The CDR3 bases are TGCAGTGCGAGTAGGGCAGCAAACACTGAAGCTTTCTTT. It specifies CSASRAANTEAFF.

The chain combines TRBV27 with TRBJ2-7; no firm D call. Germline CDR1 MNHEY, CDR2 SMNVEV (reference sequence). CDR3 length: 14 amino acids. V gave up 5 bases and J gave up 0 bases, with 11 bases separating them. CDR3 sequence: CASSPRRISYEQYF. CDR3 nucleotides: TGTGCCAGCAGTCCTCGACGGATCTCCTACGAGCAGTACTTC.

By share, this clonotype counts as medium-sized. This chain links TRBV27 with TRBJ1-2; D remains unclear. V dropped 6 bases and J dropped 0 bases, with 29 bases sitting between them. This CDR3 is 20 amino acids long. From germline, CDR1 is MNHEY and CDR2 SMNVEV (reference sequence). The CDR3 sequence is CASSPYRGAVSRPTNYGYTF. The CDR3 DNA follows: TGTGCCAGCAGCCCTTATCGGGGTGCAGTGTCACGCCCGACTAACTATGGCTACACCTTC.

CDR3 region: CASSVANTPYQETQYF. DNA for the CDR3: TGTGCCAGCAGCGTAGCTAACACGCCCTACCAAGAGACCCAGTACTTC. The chain is built from TRBV9 and TRBJ2-5, with D uncertain. Germline loops: CDR1 SGDLS, CDR2 YYNGEE. Trimming left V 0 bases short and J 0 bases short, with 12 bases between. The CDR3 is 16 residues long.

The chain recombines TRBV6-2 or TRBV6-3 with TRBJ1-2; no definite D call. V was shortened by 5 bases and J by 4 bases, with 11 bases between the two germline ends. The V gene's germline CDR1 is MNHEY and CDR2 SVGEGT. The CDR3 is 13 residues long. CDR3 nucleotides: TGTGCCAGCAGTCTGAACAGTTTCTATGGCTACACCTTC. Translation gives CASSLNSFYGYTF.

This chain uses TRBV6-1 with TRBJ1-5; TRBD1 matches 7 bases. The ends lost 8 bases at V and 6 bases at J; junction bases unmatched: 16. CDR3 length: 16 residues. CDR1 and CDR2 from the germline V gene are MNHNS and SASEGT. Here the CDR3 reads CASDPTSGGKGQPQHF. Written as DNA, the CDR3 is TGTGCCAGCGACCCCACCTCAGGGGGAAAGGGTCAGCCCCAGCATTTT.

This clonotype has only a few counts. CDR3 amino acids: CASKWGVNTIYF. Here the CDR3 DNA reads TGTGCCAGCAAGTGGGGAGTAAACACCATATATTTT. This chain joins TRBV6-1 and TRBJ1-3; D unresolved. The CDR3 has 12 amino acids. Germline CDR1 and CDR2: MNHNS and SASEGT. Trimming removed 7 bases from V and 6 bases from J, with 10 bases in between.

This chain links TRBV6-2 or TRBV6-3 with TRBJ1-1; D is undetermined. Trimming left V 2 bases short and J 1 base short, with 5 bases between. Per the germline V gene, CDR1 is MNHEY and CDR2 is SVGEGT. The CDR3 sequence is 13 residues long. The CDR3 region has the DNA TGTGCCAGCAGTTACGGTCAGAACACTGAAGCTTTCTTT. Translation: CASSYGQNTEAFF.

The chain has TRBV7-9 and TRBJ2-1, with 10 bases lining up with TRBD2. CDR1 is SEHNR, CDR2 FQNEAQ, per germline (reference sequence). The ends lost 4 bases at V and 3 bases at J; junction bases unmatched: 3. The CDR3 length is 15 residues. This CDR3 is CASSSGLASYNEQFF. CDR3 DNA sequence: TGTGCCAGCAGCTCGGGACTAGCGAGCTACAATGAGCAGTTCTTC.